A single sample is the source of the 5 T cell receptor beta chains below, sequenced in a study of identical twins. Each CDR3 protein gets one entry after TCRdb re-called the 5' RACE reads with MiXCR. The data contain hundreds of thousands of distinct CDR3 sequences, over 12% of them singletons. The sequenced material came from memory (CD45RO+) T cells sorted from blood. These receptors were collected from a woman aged 18-29 years in good health.

The genes are TRBV29-1 and TRBJ1-2; possibly TRBD1 for D (6 bases). Trimming cost V 4 bases and J 3 bases, with 15 bases left between them. The germline gives CDR1 SQVTM, CDR2 ANQGSEA. The CDR3 contains 14 residues. As DNA, the CDR3 is TGCAGCGTTGGGGGGGGCGTGAAGGACTATGGCTACACCTTC. Translating it yields CSVGGGVKDYGYTF.

The chain carries TRBV12-3 or TRBV12-4 and TRBJ2-3, with TRBD2 as a possible D gene (6 bases). Deletions cut 6 bases from V and 2 bases from J, with 15 bases between. The CDR3 extends over 15 amino acids. The CDR3 reads CASSPRDLTTDTQYF. The CDR3 nucleotides are TGTGCCAGCAGCCCCCGGGACTTGACCACAGATACGCAGTATTTT.

This clonotype was counted only a few times. The genes are TRBV20-1 and TRBJ2-3; a weak D match, TRBD1 (6 bases). CDR1 and CDR2 (germline): DFQATT, SNEGSKA (reference sequence). The V and J ends lost 7 bases and 3 bases respectively, with 17 bases between them. The CDR3 sequence is 14 residues long. The CDR3 loop is CSGSVAGATDTQYF. CDR3 DNA: TGCAGTGGGTCCGTGGCAGGGGCAACAGATACGCAGTATTTT.

The CDR3 here is CASSPPGAETYEQYF. In DNA form, the CDR3 reads TGTGCCAGCAGCCCACCAGGGGCCGAAACCTACGAGCAGTACTTC. This rearrangement joins TRBV5-6 to TRBJ2-7, with a possible D match to TRBD1 (6 bases). The CDR3 spans 15 residues. V was trimmed by 4 bases and J by 2 bases, leaving 16 bases between them. Germline values: CDR1 SGHDT, CDR2 YYEEEE.

At least ten counts were recorded for this clonotype. The CDR3 here is CSVQVQGTAGYTF. As DNA, the CDR3 is TGCAGCGTCCAGGTACAGGGGACCGCTGGCTACACCTTC. This rearrangement joins TRBV29-1 to TRBJ1-2; 7 bases align to TRBD1. The CDR3 loop spans 13 amino acids. The germline gives CDR1 SQVTM, CDR2 ANQGSEA. V trimming: 6 bases; J trimming: 7 bases; junction bases outside the gene matches: 11. The full variable domain, with the rest looked up from reference TRBV29-1 and TRBJ1-2, is SAVISQKPSRDICQRGTSLTIQCQVDSQVTMMFWYRQQPGQSLTLIATANQGSEATYESGFVIDKFPISRPNLTFSTLTVSNMSPEDSSIYLCSVQVQGTAGYTFGSGTRLTVV.